This is a list of T cell receptor beta chains from one sample in a study of CD8 T cells in ankylosing spondylitis. TCRdb analysed the 5' RACE reads with MiXCR anew, one entry per CDR3 protein. This table holds 90,000 to 120,000 distinct CDR3 sequences, approximately 25% found once. Input material: synovial fluid, either unsorted or a sorted T cell fraction (not recorded which). The source of these receptors is a male donor with ankylosing spondylitis. Both conserved end residues are part of each CDR3. A D gene is named only where the DNA matches it firmly. Expanded clones get a size class; other rows say once, few or many, or leave the size out.

D	J	size	V	CDR3	DNA
TRBD2	TRBJ2-3	few	TRBV29-1	CSVESRGADTQYF	TGCAGCGTTGAATCTCGGGGGGCAGATACGCAGTATTTT
.	TRBJ1-1	.	TRBV14	CASSQVGDTEAFF	TGTGCCAGCAGCCAAGTAGGGGACACTGAAGCTTTCTTT
.	TRBJ2-1	.	TRBV5-1	CASSSTPPFYNEQFF	TGCGCCAGTTCCTCGACACCTCCGTTCTACAATGAGCAGTTCTTC
.	TRBJ2-7	few	TRBV18	CASSPSVSYEQYF	TGTGCCAGCTCACCTTCGGTGTCCTACGAGCAGTACTTC
.	TRBJ1-2	few	TRBV7-2	CATSREGNYGYTF	TGTGCCACCAGCAGAGAGGGGAACTATGGCTACACCTTC
.	TRBJ2-7	many	TRBV13	CATSREDSYEQYF	TGTGCCACCAGTAGGGAGGACTCCTACGAGCAGTACTTC
TRBD2	TRBJ2-1	few	TRBV7-8	CASSLDGRANEQFF	TGTGCCAGCAGCTTAGACGGGAGGGCCAATGAGCAGTTCTTC
.	TRBJ2-3	.	TRBV20-1	CSAGGGAGFADTQYF	TGCAGTGCTGGGGGGGGCGCCGGGTTTGCAGATACGCAGTATTTT
.	TRBJ2-1	few	TRBV7-2	CASTQLVRGNEQFF	TGTGCCAGCACCCAACTAGTTCGGGGGAATGAGCAGTTCTTC
.	TRBJ2-1	.	TRBV20-1	CSARLYGSPTYNEQFF	TGCAGTGCTAGATTATACGGGAGTCCCACCTACAATGAGCAGTTCTTC
.	TRBJ1-2	few	TRBV20-1	CSAREMGREPPGYTF	TGCAGTGCTAGAGAAATGGGACGAGAACCCCCTGGCTACACCTTC
TRBD1	TRBJ2-1	once	TRBV29-1	CSSSTGGYNEQFF	TGCAGCTCTTCGACAGGGGGCTACAATGAGCAGTTCTTC
.	TRBJ2-5	.	TRBV5-1	CASSLALREGETQYF	TGCGCCAGCAGCTTGGCTCTTAGGGAAGGAGAGACCCAGTACTTC
TRBD2	TRBJ2-1	few	TRBV20-1	CSAGTSGSSYNEQFF	TGCAGTGCTGGGACTAGCGGGAGTTCCTACAATGAGCAGTTCTTC
TRBD1	TRBJ2-7	many	TRBV5-1	CASSLIFQGAYEQYF	TGCGCCAGCAGCTTGATTTTTCAGGGGGCTTACGAGCAGTACTTC
.	TRBJ2-5	.	TRBV21-1	CASSKEETQYF	TGTGCCAGTTCGAAGGAAGAGACCCAGTACTTC
.	TRBJ2-1	.	TRBV9	CASRPGLSSYNEQFF	TGTGCCAGCAGACCGGGACTTAGCTCCTACAATGAGCAGTTCTTC
TRBD1	TRBJ1-2	.	TRBV6-1	CASSEALGRGAVSYTF	TGTGCCAGCAGTGAAGCGCTGGGCAGGGGGGCGGTAAGCTACACCTTC
.	TRBJ2-1	.	TRBV18	CASSLTVTYNEQFF	TGTGCCAGCTCACTTACAGTGACCTACAATGAGCAGTTCTTC
.	TRBJ1-2	few	TRBV5-1	CASSFAGADYGYTF	TGCGCCAGCAGCTTCGCGGGAGCCGACTATGGCTACACCTTC
.	TRBJ1-1	many	TRBV7-9	CASSLYGGTEAFF	TGTGCCAGCAGCTTATACGGGGGAACTGAAGCTTTCTTT
TRBD1	TRBJ2-5	once	TRBV4-2	CASSQGEVTGAQYF	TGTGCCAGCAGCCAAGGAGAGGTTACAGGGGCCCAGTACTTC
TRBD1	TRBJ1-1	.	TRBV20-1	CSAQDRGLNTEAFF	TGCAGTGCTCAGGACAGGGGATTGAACACTGAAGCTTTCTTT
.	TRBJ1-5	.	TRBV6-1	CASRTTRNQPQHF	TGTGCCAGCAGGACAACTCGCAATCAGCCCCAGCATTTT
.	TRBJ1-4	few	TRBV7-9	CASSLVGGGEKLFF	TGTGCCAGCAGCTTAGTTGGAGGGGGTGAAAAACTGTTTTTT
TRBD2	TRBJ2-5	few	TRBV12-3/TRBV12-4	CAFSPTPGTSGLLRETQYF	TGTGCCTTCAGTCCGACCCCCGGGACTAGCGGTTTATTGCGGGAGACCCAGTACTTC
.	TRBJ2-5	.	TRBV11-2	CASAKGNGETQYF	TGTGCCAGCGCCAAAGGGAACGGAGAGACCCAGTACTTC
.	TRBJ2-3	many	TRBV7-8	CASSFPLGDTQYF	TGTGCCAGCAGCTTCCCGCTGGGGGATACGCAGTATTTT
.	TRBJ2-5	.	TRBV27	CASSLSAGALETQYF	TGTGCCAGCAGTTTATCGGCGGGGGCGCTTGAGACCCAGTACTTC
.	TRBJ2-7	many	TRBV20-1	CSARVRGLYEQYF	TGCAGTGCTAGAGTTCGGGGTCTGTACGAGCAGTACTTC